The clone carrying this T cell receptor (beta chain) was found once. Its target is not known. Germline assignment: CDR1 DFQATT and CDR2 SNEGSKA (reference sequence). The CDR3 totals 13 residues. Trimming removed 6 bases from V and 7 bases from J, with 19 bases in between. TCRdb used MiXCR to reprocess the 5' RACE reads, holding one entry per CDR3 protein. This sample yields approximately 240,000 distinct CDR3 sequences, of which about 14% are seen a single time; around 9% belongs to the top ten. The data were taken from a study of identical twins. Study-wide findings and caveats: Alpha sequences that were out-of-frame and twin-shared showed an excess of low generation probability. Abundant beta clonotypes from cord blood bore fewer insertions; memory repertoires lacked this pattern. The authors noted that invariant MAIT and iNKT cells could partly confound zero-insertion analyses.

The donors were all healthy and Caucasian. Sequencing used memory (CD45RO+) T cells sorted from blood. The TCR originated in a woman under 30 in good health. This chain uses TRBV20-1 with TRBJ2-7; TRBD1 might be the D (6 bases). CDR3 nucleotides: TGCAGTGCCCCCTCTCAGGGGAACGATGAGCAGTACTTC. This gives the protein CSAPSQGNDEQYF.